Reported below is one T cell receptor beta chain. Its cognate antigen is unknown. Treatment meaning: approximately nine-day PBMC culture with coronavirus spike peptide pools or control peptides (ViraFEST assay). Peptide-pool expansion of antigen-specific T cells preceded TCR sequencing in ViraFEST. The CDR3 covers 13 residues. Germline CDR1 reads SGHRS; CDR2 reads YFSETQ. Trimming took off 5 bases at V and 3 bases at J, with 11 bases between the two ends. This entry is derived from a study of vaccination and CD4 T cells after COVID-19. An Oncomine TCR Beta short-read assay was used to sequence the DNA from cultured CD4+ T cells. Using its own MiXCR run on the PCR reads, TCRdb lists one record per CDR3 protein. The table includes about 16,000 distinct CDR3 sequences, 44% detected once.

The sequenced material came from CD4+ T cells from blood, cultured in vitro. The source of this sequence is a human donor who had recovered from COVID-19. The V gene is TRBV5-1, the J gene TRBJ1-2, with D unresolved. The CDR3 DNA is TGCGCCAGCAGTCCCCCAGATGACTATGGCTACACCTTC. Protein sequence: CASSPPDDYGYTF.